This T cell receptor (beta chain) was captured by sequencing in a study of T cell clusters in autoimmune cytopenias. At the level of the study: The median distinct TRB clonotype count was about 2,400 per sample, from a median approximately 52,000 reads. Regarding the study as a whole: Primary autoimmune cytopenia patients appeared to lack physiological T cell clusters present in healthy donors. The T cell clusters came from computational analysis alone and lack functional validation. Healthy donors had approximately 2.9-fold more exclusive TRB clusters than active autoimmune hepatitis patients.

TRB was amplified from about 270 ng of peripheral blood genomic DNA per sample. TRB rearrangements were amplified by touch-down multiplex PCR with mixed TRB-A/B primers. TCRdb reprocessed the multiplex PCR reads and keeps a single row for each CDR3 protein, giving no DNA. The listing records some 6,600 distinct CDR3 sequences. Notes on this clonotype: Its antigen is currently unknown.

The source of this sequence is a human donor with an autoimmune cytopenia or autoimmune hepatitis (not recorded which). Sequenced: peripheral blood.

The CDR3 region is CAWSVTSSYEQYF. This rearrangement joins TRBV30 to TRBJ2-7. Germline loops: CDR1 GTSNPN, CDR2 SVGIG (reference sequence). The CDR3 sequence is 13 residues long.